This T cell receptor (beta chain) was identified during a study of blood T cells in healthy people across ages. Turning to this clonotype: Its matching antigen is unknown. Relative to the germline gene, one junction end is altered; a read error may explain this.

PCR was performed a second time for 7 to 11 cycles using a sample-barcoded 5' primer and a J-beta primer mix. Tags on each cDNA molecule came from a template-switch adaptor with 12 random nucleotides. TCRdb fed the 5' RACE reads into MiXCR, producing one record per CDR3 protein. Of about 1.5 million distinct CDR3 sequences listed, about 42% are singletons. Donors gave roughly 9.1 milliliters of peripheral blood apiece. The CDR3 is 15 residues long. Germline CDR1 SGHTA, CDR2 FQGNSA. Study outcomes and limitations: Strong correlation linked observed beta diversity and percent naive T cells.

This TCR was sampled from a woman in her late teens or twenties in good health. Material: blood. V usage is TRBV7-2 and J usage is TRBJ1-4; D gene uncertain. In DNA form, the CDR3 reads TGTGCCGGCAGCTTCCGGGCCAGACCTAATGAAAAACTGTTTTTT. Protein product: CAGSFRARPNEKLFF. Complete variable domain (other parts from reference TRBV7-2 and TRBJ1-4): GAGVSQSPSNKVTEKGKDVELRCDPISGHTALYWYRQSLGQGLEFLIYFQGNSAPDKSGLPSDRFSAERTGGSVSTLTIQRTQQEDSAVYLCAGSFRARPNEKLFFGSGTQLSVL.